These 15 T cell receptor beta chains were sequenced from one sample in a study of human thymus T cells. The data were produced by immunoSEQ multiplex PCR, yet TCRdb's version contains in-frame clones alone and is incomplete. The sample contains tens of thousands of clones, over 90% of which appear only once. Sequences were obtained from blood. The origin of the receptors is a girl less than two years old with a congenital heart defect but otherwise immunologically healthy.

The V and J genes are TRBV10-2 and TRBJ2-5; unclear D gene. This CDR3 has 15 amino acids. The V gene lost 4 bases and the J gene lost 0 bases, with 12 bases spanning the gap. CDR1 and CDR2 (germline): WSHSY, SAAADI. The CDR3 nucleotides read TGCGCCAGCAGTGTTGGGGAAAGGTACCAAGAGACCCAGTACTTC. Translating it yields CASSVGERYQETQYF.

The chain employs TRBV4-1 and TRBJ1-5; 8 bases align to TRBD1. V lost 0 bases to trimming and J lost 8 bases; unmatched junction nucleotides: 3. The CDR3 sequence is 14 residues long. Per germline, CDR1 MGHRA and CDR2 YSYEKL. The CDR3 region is CASSQDQGAEPQHF. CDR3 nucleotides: TGCGCCAGCAGCCAAGATCAGGGGGCTGAGCCCCAGCATTTT.

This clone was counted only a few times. CDR3 in DNA: TGTGCCAGCAGTACCCCGACAGGGACCTACGAGCAGTACTTC. Translation: CASSTPTGTYEQYF. The J gene is TRBJ2-7, the V gene TRBV6-7, with 7 nucleotides matching TRBD1. TRBV6-7 is known as an ORF, though its function is uncertain. CDR3 length: 14 residues. Trimming took 5 bases from V and 2 from J; bases not matched to a gene: 6.

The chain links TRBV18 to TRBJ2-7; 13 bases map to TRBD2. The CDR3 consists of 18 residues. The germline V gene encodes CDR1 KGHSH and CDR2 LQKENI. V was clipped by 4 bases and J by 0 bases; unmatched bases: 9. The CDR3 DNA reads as TGTGCCAGCTCACGGACTAGCGGGAGTCTTCTTCCCTCCTACGAGCAGTACTTC. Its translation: CASSRTSGSLLPSYEQYF.

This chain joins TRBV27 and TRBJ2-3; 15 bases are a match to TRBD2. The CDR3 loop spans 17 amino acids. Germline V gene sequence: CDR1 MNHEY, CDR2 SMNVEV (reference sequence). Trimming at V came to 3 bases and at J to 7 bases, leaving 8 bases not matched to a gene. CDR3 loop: CASSFLGLAGGTNTQYF. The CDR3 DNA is TGTGCCAGCAGTTTCCTCGGACTAGCGGGAGGGACAAATACGCAGTATTTT.

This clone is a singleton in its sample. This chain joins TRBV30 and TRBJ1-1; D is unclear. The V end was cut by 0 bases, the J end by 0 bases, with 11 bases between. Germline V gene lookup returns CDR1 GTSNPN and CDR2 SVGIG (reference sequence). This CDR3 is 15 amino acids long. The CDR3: CAWSVTRTVNTEAFF. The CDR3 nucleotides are TGTGCCTGGAGTGTAACCCGAACGGTGAACACTGAAGCTTTCTTT.

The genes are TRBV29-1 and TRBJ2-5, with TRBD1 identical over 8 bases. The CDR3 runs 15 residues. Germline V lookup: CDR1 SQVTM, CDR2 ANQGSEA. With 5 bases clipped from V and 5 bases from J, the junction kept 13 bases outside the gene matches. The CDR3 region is CSVFFRRQGWETQYF. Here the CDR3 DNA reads TGCAGCGTTTTTTTCCGCCGACAGGGGTGGGAGACCCAGTACTTC.

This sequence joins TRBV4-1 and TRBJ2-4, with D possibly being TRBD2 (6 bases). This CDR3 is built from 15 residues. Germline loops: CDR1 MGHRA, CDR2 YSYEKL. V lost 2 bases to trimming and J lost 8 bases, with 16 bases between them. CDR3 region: CASSQTPRERDIQYF. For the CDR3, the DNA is TGCGCCAGCAGCCAAACTCCCCGGGAGAGGGACATTCAGTACTTC.

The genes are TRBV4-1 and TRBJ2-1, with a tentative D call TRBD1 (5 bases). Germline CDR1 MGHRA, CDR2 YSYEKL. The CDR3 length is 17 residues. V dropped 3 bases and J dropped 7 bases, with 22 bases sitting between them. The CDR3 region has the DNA TGCGCCAGCAGCCAGGGGCAGGCTACTTCCGGACGGAATGAGCAGTTCTTC. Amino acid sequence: CASSQGQATSGRNEQFF.

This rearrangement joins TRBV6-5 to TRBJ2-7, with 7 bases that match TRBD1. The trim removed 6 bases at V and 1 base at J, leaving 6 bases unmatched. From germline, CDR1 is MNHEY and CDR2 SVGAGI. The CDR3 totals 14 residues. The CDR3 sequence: CASSGDRKSYEQYF. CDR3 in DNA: TGTGCCAGCAGCGGGGACAGAAAGTCCTACGAGCAGTACTTC.

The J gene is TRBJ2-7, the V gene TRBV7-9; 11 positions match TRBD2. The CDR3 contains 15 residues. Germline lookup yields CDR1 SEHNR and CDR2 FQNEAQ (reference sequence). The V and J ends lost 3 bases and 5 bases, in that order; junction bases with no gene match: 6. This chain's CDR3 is CASSLGSGRANEQYF. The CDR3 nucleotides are TGTGCCAGCAGCTTGGGTAGCGGGAGGGCCAACGAGCAGTACTTC.

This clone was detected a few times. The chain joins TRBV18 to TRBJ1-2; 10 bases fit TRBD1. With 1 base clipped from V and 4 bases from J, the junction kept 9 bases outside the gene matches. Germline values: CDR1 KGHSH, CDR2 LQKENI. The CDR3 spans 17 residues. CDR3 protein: CASSPLKTGGTIYGYTF. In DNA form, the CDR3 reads TGTGCCAGCTCACCACTAAAGACAGGGGGCACTATCTATGGCTACACCTTC.

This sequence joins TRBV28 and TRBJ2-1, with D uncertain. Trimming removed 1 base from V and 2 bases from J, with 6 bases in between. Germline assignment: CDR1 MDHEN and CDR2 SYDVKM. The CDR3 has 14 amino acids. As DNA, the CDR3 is TGTGCCAGCAGTTTATCCCTAGCCTACAATGAGCAGTTCTTC. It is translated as CASSLSLAYNEQFF. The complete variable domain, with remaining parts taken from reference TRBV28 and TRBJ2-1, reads DVKVTQSSRYLVKRTGEKVFLECVQDMDHENMFWYRQDPGLGLRLIYFSYDVKMKEKGDIPEGYSVSREKKERFSLILESASTNQTSMYLCASSLSLAYNEQFFGPGTRLTVL.

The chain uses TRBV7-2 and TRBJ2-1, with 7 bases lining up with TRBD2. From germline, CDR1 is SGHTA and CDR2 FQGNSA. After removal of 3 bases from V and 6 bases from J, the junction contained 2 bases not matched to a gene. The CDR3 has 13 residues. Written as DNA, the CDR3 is TGTGCCAGCAGCTTCGCGGGAGTCAATGAGCAGTTCTTC. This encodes CASSFAGVNEQFF.

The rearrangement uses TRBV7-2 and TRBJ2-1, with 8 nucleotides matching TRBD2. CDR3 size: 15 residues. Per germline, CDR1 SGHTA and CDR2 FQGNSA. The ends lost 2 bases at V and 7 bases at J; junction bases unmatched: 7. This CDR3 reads CASSLLAGKGNEQFF. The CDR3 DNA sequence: TGTGCCAGCAGCTTACTAGCGGGTAAGGGGAATGAGCAGTTCTTC.